This T cell receptor beta chain was recovered during a study of blood T cell repertoires in COVID-19. At the level of the study: The samples span acute and convalescent COVID-19 from the United States, Italy and Spain. PBMCs, B-cell-depleted T cells, or T cells provided the cDNA or gDNA that made up the material.

The V and J ends lost 0 bases and 8 bases respectively, with 19 bases between them. The germline V gene has CDR1 LGHNA and CDR2 YSLEER. The CDR3 runs 16 residues. Original handling: Researchers report that nucleated cell counts were estimated from reference gene primer amplification. The assay was immunoSEQ multiplex PCR, and TCRdb's table has in-frame clones only and misses some. D and trimming come from the DNA, and the V and J calls and clone size come from that table. The data show about 230,000 clones, 87% seen once. This rearrangement joins TRBV4-3 to TRBJ1-2; D might be TRBD1 (6 bases). The TCR comes from a young woman who had recovered from COVID-19. Input material: peripheral blood. The CDR3 region is CASSQDGGGRSGGYTF. The CDR3 DNA is TGCGCCAGCAGCCAAGACGGGGGGGGCAGGTCGGGCGGCTACACCTTC.